The clone carrying this T cell receptor (beta chain) was seen more than once but under ten times. The authors ran the immunoSEQ assay, v3.0, at survey level. This table comes from immunoSEQ multiplex PCR, and its TCRdb copy is limited to in-frame clones, with some not included. The repertoire holds approximately 39,000 clones, with over 80% as singletons. Every donor had one or more pre-ART and two or more post-ART PBMC samples. From germline, CDR1 is SNHLY and CDR2 FYNNEI. Trimming left V 6 bases short and J 1 base short, with 6 bases between. The length of the CDR3 is 12 residues. This specimen belongs to a study of long-term antiretroviral therapy in people with HIV.

The sequence was obtained from a man aged 18 to 29 with HIV. The source was unsorted PBMCs, collected 1.5 years after starting antiretroviral therapy. V and J are TRBV2 and TRBJ1-1; D is unclear. In nucleotides, the CDR3 is TGTGCCAGCAGCGACCCGAACACTGAAGCTTTCTTT. Translation gives CASSDPNTEAFF. Supplemented by reference TRBV2 and TRBJ1-1, the full variable domain reads EPEVTQTPSHQVTQMGQEVILRCVPISNHLYFYWYRQILGQKVEFLVSFYNNEISEKSEIFDDQFSVERPDGSNFTLKIRSTKLEDSAMYFCASSDPNTEAFFGQGTRLTVV.